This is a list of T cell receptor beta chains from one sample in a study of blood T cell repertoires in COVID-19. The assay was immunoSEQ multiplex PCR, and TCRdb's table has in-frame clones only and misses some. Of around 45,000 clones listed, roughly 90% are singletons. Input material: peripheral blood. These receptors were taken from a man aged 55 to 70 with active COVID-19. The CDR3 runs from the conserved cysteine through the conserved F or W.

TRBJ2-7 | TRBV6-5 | CASRADRGTYEQYF
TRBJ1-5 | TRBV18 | CASSLQQGGGNQPQHF
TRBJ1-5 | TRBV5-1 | CASSAGTGRNQPQHF
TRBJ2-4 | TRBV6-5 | CASSHTQGNIQYF
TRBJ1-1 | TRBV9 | CASSRSRGWAANTEAFF
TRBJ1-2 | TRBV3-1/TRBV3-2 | CASSHHTLYRGRPYGYTF
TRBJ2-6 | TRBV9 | CASSPHGDYPSGANVLTF
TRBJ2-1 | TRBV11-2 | CASSLQAGGGNEQFF
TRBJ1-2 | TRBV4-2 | CASSSAQGPYGYTF
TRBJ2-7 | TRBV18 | CASSPAGLAWEQYF
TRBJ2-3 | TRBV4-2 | CASRQTLGSERESIDTQYF
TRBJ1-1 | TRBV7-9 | CASSLYGPEAFF
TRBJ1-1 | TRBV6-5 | CASSYHDSAEAFF
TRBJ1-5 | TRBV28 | CASLPAGTGGIQPQHF
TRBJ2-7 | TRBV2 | CASSEPGQGSYEQYF
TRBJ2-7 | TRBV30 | CAWSDPGHSSSYEQYF
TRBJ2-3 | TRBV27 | CASSPHRLAGGGTDTQYF
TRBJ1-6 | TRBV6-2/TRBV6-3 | CASSSGYSPLHF
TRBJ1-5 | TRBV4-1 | CASSQGAGVNQPQHF
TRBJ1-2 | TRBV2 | CASSDGGLGYTF
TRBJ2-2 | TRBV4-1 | CASRRQGTTGELFF
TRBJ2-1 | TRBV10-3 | CAISEGQGGNEQFF
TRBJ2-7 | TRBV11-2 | CASSPRVQGEQYF
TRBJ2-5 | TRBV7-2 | CASSTTGGQETQYF
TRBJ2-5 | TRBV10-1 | CASPYTGTGQQETQYF
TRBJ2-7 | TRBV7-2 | CASSFSRDTSYEQYF
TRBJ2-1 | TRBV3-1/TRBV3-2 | CASSVSSGGAYNEQFF
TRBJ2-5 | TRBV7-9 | CASSFVTGGMGETQYF
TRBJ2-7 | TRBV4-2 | CASSQAKTGRLSRTYEQYF
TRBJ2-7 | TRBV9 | CASSNSGRSGEQYF
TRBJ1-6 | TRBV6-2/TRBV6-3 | CASIPGTGSGNSPLHF
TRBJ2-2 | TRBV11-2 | CASSPGQGGGELFF
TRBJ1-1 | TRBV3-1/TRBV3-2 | CASSHDSLLLMNTEAFF
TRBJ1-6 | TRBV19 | CASSIRRAGALSSYNSPLHF
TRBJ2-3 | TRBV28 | CASSFPAGGRTDTQYF
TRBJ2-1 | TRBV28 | CASSLRSLAPYNEQFF
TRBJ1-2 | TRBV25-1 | CASSEATGNYGYTF
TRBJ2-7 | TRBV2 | CASSGQGYEQYF
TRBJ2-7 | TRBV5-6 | CASSLGGGSSYEQYF
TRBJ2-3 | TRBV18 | CASSPLGGLTDTQYF
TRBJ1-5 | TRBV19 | CASSGQGDQPQHF
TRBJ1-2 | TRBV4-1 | CASSQGSGVYGYTF
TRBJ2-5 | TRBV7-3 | CASSLGLGETQYF
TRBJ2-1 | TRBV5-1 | CASSLQGADYNEQFF
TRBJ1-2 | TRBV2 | CASTGRLDGYTF
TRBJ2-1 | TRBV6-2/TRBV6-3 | CASSQPLRGAVNEQFF
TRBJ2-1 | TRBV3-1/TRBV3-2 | CASSQVASANNEQFF
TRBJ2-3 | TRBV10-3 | CAISEQGIDTQYF
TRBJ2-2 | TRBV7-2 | CASSPTAGAGELFF
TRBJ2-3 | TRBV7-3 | CASSSGLAFLDTQYF
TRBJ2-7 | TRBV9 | CASSVDPSGGTYEQYF
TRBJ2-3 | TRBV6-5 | CASKEGQFSTDTQYF
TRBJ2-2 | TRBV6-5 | CASTPGTLGAGELFF
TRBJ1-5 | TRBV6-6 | CASRPRGYSNQPQHF